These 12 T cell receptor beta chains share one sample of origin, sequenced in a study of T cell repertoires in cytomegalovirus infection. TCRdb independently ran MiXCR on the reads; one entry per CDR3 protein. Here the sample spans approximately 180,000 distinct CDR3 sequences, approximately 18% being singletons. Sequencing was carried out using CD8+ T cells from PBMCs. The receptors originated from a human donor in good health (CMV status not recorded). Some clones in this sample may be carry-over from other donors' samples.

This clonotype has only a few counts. CDR3 region: CASSPAGTHGGGYGYTF. The CDR3 DNA is TGTGCCAGCAGCCCGGCCGGGACCCACGGTGGTGGCTATGGCTACACCTTC. The chain combines TRBV7-9 with TRBJ1-2; a possible D gene is TRBD1 (5 bases). The germline V gene encodes CDR1 SEHNR and CDR2 FQNEAQ (reference sequence). CDR3 length: 17 amino acids. Trimming cost V 5 bases and J 4 bases, with 23 bases left between them.

The CDR3 DNA reads TGTGCCAGCAGTTATACAGACAATCAGCCCCAGCATTTT. This translates into CASSYTDNQPQHF. V usage is TRBV6-2 or TRBV6-3 and J usage is TRBJ1-5; D gene uncertain. With 3 bases removed from V and 3 bases from J, the gap between germline ends came to 6 bases. CDR3 length: 13 amino acids. CDR1 and CDR2 from the germline V gene are MNHEY and SVGEGT.

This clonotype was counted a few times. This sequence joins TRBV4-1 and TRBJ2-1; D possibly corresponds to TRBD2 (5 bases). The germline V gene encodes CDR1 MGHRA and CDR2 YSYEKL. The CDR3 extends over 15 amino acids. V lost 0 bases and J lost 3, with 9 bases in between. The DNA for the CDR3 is TGCGCCAGCAGCCAAGAGCGGGTCAACTACAATGAGCAGTTCTTC. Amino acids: CASSQERVNYNEQFF.

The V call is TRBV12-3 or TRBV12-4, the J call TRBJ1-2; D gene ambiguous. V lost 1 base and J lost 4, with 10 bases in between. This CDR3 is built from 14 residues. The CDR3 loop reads CASSLGRRIYGYTF. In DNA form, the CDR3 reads TGTGCCAGCAGTTTAGGCAGGAGGATCTATGGCTACACCTTC.

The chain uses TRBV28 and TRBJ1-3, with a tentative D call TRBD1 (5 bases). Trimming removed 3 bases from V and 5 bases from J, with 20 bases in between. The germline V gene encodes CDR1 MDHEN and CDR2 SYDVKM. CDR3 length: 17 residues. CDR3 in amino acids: CASSFLRASGERNTIYF. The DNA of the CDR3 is TGTGCCAGCAGTTTTCTCAGGGCCTCCGGGGAACGAAACACCATATATTTT.

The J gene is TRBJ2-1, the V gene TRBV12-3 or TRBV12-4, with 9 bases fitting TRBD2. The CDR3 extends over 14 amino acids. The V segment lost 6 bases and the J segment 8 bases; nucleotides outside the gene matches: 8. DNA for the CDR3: TGTGCCAGCAGCCCGAGCGGGGGGCAATATGAGCAGTTCTTC. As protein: CASSPSGGQYEQFF.

This CDR3 reads CASRNSWGTEAFF. The CDR3 DNA reads as TGTGCCAGCAGGAACTCTTGGGGCACTGAAGCTTTCTTT. This chain joins TRBV27 and TRBJ1-1; D remains ambiguous. Germline CDR1 is MNHEY and CDR2 is SMNVEV (reference sequence). The CDR3 has 13 residues. With 6 bases removed from V and 4 bases from J, the gap between germline ends came to 12 bases.

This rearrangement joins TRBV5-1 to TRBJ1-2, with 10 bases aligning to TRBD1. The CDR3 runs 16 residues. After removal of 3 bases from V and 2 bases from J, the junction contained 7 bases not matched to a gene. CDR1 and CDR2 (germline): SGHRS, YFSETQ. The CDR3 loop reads CASSSMGQGINYGYTF. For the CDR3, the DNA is TGCGCCAGCAGCTCCATGGGACAGGGGATCAACTATGGCTACACCTTC.

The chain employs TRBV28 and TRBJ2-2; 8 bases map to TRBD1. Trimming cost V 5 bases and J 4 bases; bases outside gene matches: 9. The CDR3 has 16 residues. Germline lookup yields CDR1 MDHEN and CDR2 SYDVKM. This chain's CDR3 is CASSPGGGWSTGELFF. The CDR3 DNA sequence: TGTGCCAGCAGTCCAGGGGGCGGTTGGTCCACCGGGGAGCTGTTTTTT.

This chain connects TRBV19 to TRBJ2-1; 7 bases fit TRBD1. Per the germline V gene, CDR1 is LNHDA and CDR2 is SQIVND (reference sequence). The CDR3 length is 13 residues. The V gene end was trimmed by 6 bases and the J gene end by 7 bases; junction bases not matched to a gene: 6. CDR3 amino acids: CASRNRGLNEQFF. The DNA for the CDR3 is TGTGCCAGTAGGAACAGGGGATTGAATGAGCAGTTCTTC.

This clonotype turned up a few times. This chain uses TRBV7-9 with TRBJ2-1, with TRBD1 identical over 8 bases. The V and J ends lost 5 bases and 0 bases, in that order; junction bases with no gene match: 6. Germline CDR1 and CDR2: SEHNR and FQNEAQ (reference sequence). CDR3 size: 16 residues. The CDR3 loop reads CASSGRQGSSYNEQFF. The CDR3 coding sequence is TGTGCCAGCAGCGGCCGACAGGGGAGCTCCTACAATGAGCAGTTCTTC.

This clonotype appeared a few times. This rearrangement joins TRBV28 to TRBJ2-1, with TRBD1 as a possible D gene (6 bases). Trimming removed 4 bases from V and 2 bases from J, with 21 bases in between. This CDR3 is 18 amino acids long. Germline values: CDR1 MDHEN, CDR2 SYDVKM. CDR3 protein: CASSSSILDRTAYNEQFF. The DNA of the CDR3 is TGTGCCAGCAGTTCTTCCATCCTAGACAGGACTGCCTACAATGAGCAGTTCTTC.